The 28 T cell receptor beta chains reported below all come from one sample, sequenced in a study of glioma-infiltrating T cells. TCR alpha and beta CDR3 regions were amplified from RNA using iRepertoire nested multiplex PCR. MiXCR, run by TCRdb on the multiplex PCR reads, gives a single entry per CDR3 protein. The sample records about 110,000 distinct CDR3 sequences, 25% to 30% being singletons. Sequencing was carried out using glioma tissue, nonneoplastic brain tissue, or PBMCs (not recorded which). All receptors come from a human donor with low-grade glioma or glioblastoma, undergoing nonglioma brain surgery, or in good health (not recorded which).

This clonotype was found many times. The chain links TRBV6-2 or TRBV6-3 to TRBJ1-1; no definite D call. The length of the CDR3 is 14 residues. V lost 2 bases and J 1 base, leaving 8 bases between the germline ends. Germline lookup yields CDR1 MNHEY and CDR2 SVGEGT. The CDR3 nucleotides read TGTGCCAGCAGTTACCCGGTTGGGAACACTGAAGCTTTCTTT. This translates into CASSYPVGNTEAFF.

This clonotype has ten or more counts. The chain employs TRBV5-1 and TRBJ1-1; D is undetermined. The V end lost 0 bases, the J end lost 0 bases, and 6 bases lay between the germline ends. CDR1 SGHRS and CDR2 YFSETQ come from the germline V gene. CDR3 size: 14 residues. CDR3 nucleotide sequence: TGCGCCAGCAGCTTGGACCAGATGAACACTGAAGCTTTCTTT. It specifies CASSLDQMNTEAFF.

This clonotype was seen ten or more times. As DNA, the CDR3 is TGTGCCAGCAGACCTACTCAGGGCTATGGAAACACCATATATTTT. Amino acids: CASRPTQGYGNTIYF. The V call is TRBV28, the J call TRBJ1-3; D is possibly TRBD1 (5 bases). The V and J ends lost 6 bases and 3 bases respectively, with 15 bases between them. Germline lookup yields CDR1 MDHEN and CDR2 SYDVKM. The CDR3 is 15 amino acids.

This clonotype has at least ten counts. The rearrangement joins TRBV6-1 to TRBJ1-5; D possibly corresponds to TRBD1 (6 bases). CDR1 is MNHNS, CDR2 SASEGT, per germline. The CDR3 runs 15 residues. Trimming took 7 bases from V and 0 from J, leaving 13 bases between them. CDR3: CASKAGQYSNQPQHF. The CDR3 DNA reads as TGTGCCAGCAAAGCCGGACAGTATAGCAATCAGCCCCAGCATTTT.

The sample holds one count of this clonotype. This CDR3 is missing its conserved last phenylalanine or tryptophan, likely due to a read error. The chain joins TRBV20-1 to TRBJ1-5; D not resolved. Germline V CDR1 and CDR2: DFQATT, SNEGSKA (reference sequence). The CDR3 consists of 11 residues. CDR3 residues: CSTRLGQPQHS. For the CDR3, the DNA is TGCAGTACTAGACTTGGTCAGCCCCAGCATTCT.

In this sample, this clonotype turned up many times. The rearrangement links TRBV4-1 to TRBJ2-5, with D perhaps given as TRBD1 or TRBD2 (5 bases each). The ends were cut back, 1 base at V and 4 bases at J, with 13 bases in the middle. CDR3 length equals 15 residues. CDR1 MGHRA and CDR2 YSYEKL come from the germline V gene. Written as DNA, the CDR3 is TGCGCCAGCAGCCAAGCCGGGGCCTGGGGAGAGACCCAGTACTTC. Translated, it gives CASSQAGAWGETQYF.

This clonotype has at least ten counts. The V gene is TRBV6-2 or TRBV6-3, the J gene TRBJ1-5; D is unresolved. Trimming shortened V by 5 bases and J by 3 bases, and 5 bases separated the two germline ends. Germline CDR1 reads MNHEY; CDR2 reads SVGEGT. This CDR3 has 12 amino acids. CDR3 residues: CASSDPNQPQHF. DNA for the CDR3: TGTGCCAGCAGTGATCCCAATCAGCCCCAGCATTTT.

V is TRBV29-1 and J is TRBJ1-4, with TRBD1 matching 10 bases. CDR3 length: 17 amino acids. The V gene end was trimmed by 7 bases and the J gene end by 7 bases; junction bases not matched to a gene: 18. In germline, CDR1 is SQVTM, CDR2 ANQGSEA. CDR3 nucleotides: TGCAGCGCCGCCAGGTGGGACAGGGGAGTTTTGGGTGAAAAACTGTTTTTT. Amino acid sequence: CSAARWDRGVLGEKLFF.

J is TRBJ2-6 and V is TRBV5-4; D perhaps matches TRBD2 (5 bases). Germline-derived CDR1 and CDR2 are SGHNT and YYREEE (reference sequence). The germline V and J ends were trimmed by 1 base and 0 bases, with 5 bases remaining between them. This CDR3 has 15 amino acids. The CDR3 sequence: CASSLRDSGANVLTF. The CDR3 DNA is TGTGCCAGCAGCTTGCGGGACTCTGGGGCCAACGTCCTGACTTTC.

This clonotype was counted at least ten times. The gene calls are TRBV7-9 and TRBJ1-5; D is uncertain. Germline V gives CDR1 SEHNR, CDR2 FQNEAQ (reference sequence). The V gene lost 2 bases and the J gene lost 6 bases, with 5 bases spanning the gap. This CDR3 comprises 12 residues. The CDR3 reads CASSLTLQPQHF. DNA for the CDR3: TGTGCCAGCAGCTTAACACTTCAGCCCCAGCATTTT.

In its sample, this clonotype was seen many times. This sequence joins TRBV6-2 or TRBV6-3 and TRBJ2-3, with D possibly TRBD2 on 6 matching bases. The V and J ends lost 5 bases and 1 base respectively, with 10 bases between them. Germline V gene lookup returns CDR1 MNHEY and CDR2 SVGEGT. CDR3 length: 14 residues. The CDR3 region is CASSRDSRTDTQYF. In DNA form, the CDR3 reads TGTGCCAGCAGTCGGGACTCCCGCACAGATACGCAGTATTTT.

This clonotype was counted at least ten times. The rearrangement links TRBV6-2 or TRBV6-3 to TRBJ1-3; D is uncertain. Germline CDR1 reads MNHEY; CDR2 reads SVGEGT. Trimming cost V 2 bases and J 2 bases, with 7 bases left between them. The CDR3 spans 14 residues. The CDR3 protein is CASSYGATGNTIYF. The CDR3 DNA follows: TGTGCCAGCAGTTACGGAGCGACTGGAAACACCATATATTTT.

This chain connects TRBV5-1 to TRBJ2-7, with D possibly matching TRBD2 (6 bases). Per germline, CDR1 SGHRS and CDR2 YFSETQ. CDR3 size: 14 residues. The V end lost 0 bases, the J end lost 4 bases, and 11 bases lay between the germline ends. CDR3 DNA sequence: TGCGCCAGCAGCTTGGTGGACTACGGGTACGAGCAGTACTTC. It translates to CASSLVDYGYEQYF.

This clonotype was detected ten times or more. The chain employs TRBV10-3 and TRBJ1-3; D remains ambiguous. The CDR3 extends over 14 amino acids. The germline V gene has CDR1 ENHRY and CDR2 SYGVKD. V lost 11 bases, J lost 0 bases, and 14 bases lay in between. The CDR3 protein is CASEEPSSGNTIYF. DNA of the CDR3: TGTGCCTCAGAGGAGCCTTCCTCTGGAAACACCATATATTTT.

This clonotype came up a few times. The rearrangement links TRBV19 to TRBJ2-7, with TRBD2 identical over 11 bases. In germline, CDR1 is LNHDA, CDR2 SQIVND (reference sequence). The CDR3 extends over 15 amino acids. V dropped 7 bases and J dropped 3; count of bases not matched to a gene: 8. The CDR3 nucleotides read TGTGCCAGTACCCTCACTAGCGGGGGCATCTACGAGCAGTACTTC. Its protein is CASTLTSGGIYEQYF.

Concerning this clonotype: Lacking the conserved final phenylalanine or tryptophan, this CDR3 likely reflects a read error. It is unclear where the CDR3 begins or ends on the DNA, so no DNA is shown, and the CDR3 is as TCRdb lists it. V is TRBV29-1 and J is TRBJ1-4; TRBD1, the table's D call, was not compared with the DNA. The V gene's germline CDR1 is SQVTM and CDR2 ANQGSEA. The CDR3 extends over 13 residues, inclusive of both ends. CDR3 sequence: CSVLGTGGAREFV.

At least ten counts were recorded for this clonotype. The V and J genes are TRBV7-9 and TRBJ2-1; D is unresolved. The germline V and J ends were trimmed by 2 bases and 6 bases, with 8 bases remaining between them. The CDR3 contains 13 residues. Germline V lookup: CDR1 SEHNR, CDR2 FQNEAQ (reference sequence). CDR3 sequence (DNA): TGTGCCAGCAGCTTATTCCTTCGCAATGAGCAGTTCTTC. Its translation is CASSLFLRNEQFF.

The table lists this clonotype with many counts. The chain recombines TRBV20-1 with TRBJ1-2; TRBD1 is a possible D gene (6 bases). With 0 bases removed from V and 7 bases from J, the gap between germline ends came to 9 bases. CDR1 is DFQATT, CDR2 SNEGSKA, per germline (reference sequence). CDR3 length: 12 amino acids. Here the CDR3 reads CSAREGARGYTF. CDR3 in DNA: TGCAGTGCTAGAGAGGGGGCCCGTGGCTACACCTTC.

The chain carries TRBV12-3 or TRBV12-4 and TRBJ1-5, with TRBD1 matching over 7 bases. CDR3 length equals 14 residues. Trimming at V came to 6 bases and at J to 8 bases, leaving 10 bases not matched to a gene. The CDR3 DNA reads TGTGCCAGCAGGGAAGGGGGACAGTTAAAGCCCCAGCATTTT. It encodes CASREGGQLKPQHF.

In its sample, this clonotype was seen many times. The rearrangement links TRBV18 to TRBJ2-7; D gene ambiguous. Germline lookup yields CDR1 KGHSH and CDR2 LQKENI. This CDR3 comprises 13 residues. Trimming cost V 0 bases and J 0 bases, with 3 bases left between them. In DNA form, the CDR3 reads TGTGCCAGCTCACCACCGGCCTCCTACGAGCAGTACTTC. Its translation is CASSPPASYEQYF. The full variable domain, its missing parts supplied by reference TRBV18 and TRBJ2-7, is NAGVMQNPRHLVRRRGQEARLRCSPMKGHSHVYWYRQLPEEGLKFMVYLQKENIIDESGMPKERFSAEFPKEGPSILRIQQVVRGDSAAYFCASSPPASYEQYFGPGTRLTVT.

In this sample, this clonotype turned up many times. V is TRBV7-2 and J is TRBJ2-7, with D tentatively TRBD1 (6 bases). Trimming shortened V by 5 bases and J by 2 bases, and 7 bases separated the two germline ends. Germline loops: CDR1 SGHTA, CDR2 FQGNSA. The CDR3 sequence is 12 residues long. CDR3 DNA sequence: TGTGCCAGCAGCGACAGGCCCTACGAGCAGTACTTC. The encoded protein is CASSDRPYEQYF.

In this sample, this clonotype turned up many times. The V gene is TRBV20-1, the J gene TRBJ2-7, with unresolved D. The V gene lost 6 bases and the J gene lost 7 bases, with 10 bases spanning the gap. CDR3 length: 10 amino acids. CDR1 and CDR2 from the germline V gene are DFQATT and SNEGSKA (reference sequence). The CDR3 here is CSAETGEQYF. CDR3 sequence (DNA): TGCAGTGCAGAGACTGGAGAGCAGTACTTC.

Regarding this clonotype: This may stem from a read error, because a much larger clone lies one nucleotide away. The CDR3 protein is CASSLLARGNGELFF. The CDR3 DNA reads as TGTGCCAGCAGCCTTCTGGCGCGGGGGAACGGGGAGCTGTTTTTT. V and J are TRBV7-2 and TRBJ2-2; 7 nucleotides align to TRBD2. Germline CDR1 SGHTA, CDR2 FQGNSA. V lost 5 bases and J lost 7; bases outside the gene matches: 10. This CDR3 contains 15 residues.

This clonotype was found many times. The CDR3 loop reads CASSSSGLNTEAFF. DNA of the CDR3: TGTGCCAGCAGCTCATCAGGGCTGAACACTGAAGCTTTCTTT. The rearrangement links TRBV7-2 to TRBJ1-1, with D possibly TRBD1 on 5 matching bases. Germline-derived CDR1 and CDR2 are SGHTA and FQGNSA. The V end was cut by 4 bases, the J end by 0 bases, with 9 bases between. The CDR3 has 14 residues.

The chain uses TRBV9 and TRBJ1-2, with a possible D match to TRBD1 (6 bases). V lost 3 bases to trimming and J lost 7 bases, with 10 bases between them. In germline, CDR1 is SGDLS, CDR2 YYNGEE. The CDR3 totals 12 residues. DNA of the CDR3: TGTGCCAGCAGCGCACAGGGAGGTGGCTACACCTTC. It codes for CASSAQGGGYTF.

In its sample, this clonotype was seen many times. The chain is built from TRBV20-1 and TRBJ2-5, with D unclear. The V end lost 5 bases, the J end lost 5 bases, and 6 bases lay between the germline ends. CDR3 length: 10 residues. The V gene's germline CDR1 is DFQATT and CDR2 SNEGSKA (reference sequence). Here the CDR3 reads CSALGETQYF. CDR3 bases: TGCAGTGCTCTAGGCGAGACCCAGTACTTC.

The genes are TRBV11-2 and TRBJ1-2; the D is unclear. CDR3 length equals 14 residues. Germline CDR1 is SGHAT and CDR2 is FQNNGV. The V and J ends lost 5 bases and 8 bases respectively, with 18 bases between them. The CDR3 nucleotides read TGTGCCAGCAGCGTGCCAACAAGAATGTGGGGCTACACCTTC. It is translated as CASSVPTRMWGYTF. Variable domain in full (rest from reference TRBV11-2 and TRBJ1-2): EAGVAQSPRYKIIEKRQSVAFWCNPISGHATLYWYQQILGQGPKLLIQFQNNGVVDDSQLPKDRFSAERLKGVDSTLKIQPAKLEDSAVYLCASSVPTRMWGYTFGSGTRLTVV.

This clonotype was counted at least ten times. The chain joins TRBV7-2 to TRBJ2-1, with 14 nucleotides matching TRBD2. Trimming cost V 3 bases and J 10 bases; bases outside gene matches: 5. This CDR3 has 15 amino acids. The germline CDR1 and CDR2 sequences are SGHTA and FQGNSA. The CDR3, as DNA: TGTGCCAGCAGCTTGGGGACTAGCGGGAGACGGGAGCAGTTCTTC. Residues: CASSLGTSGRREQFF.